This TCR beta chain derives from a study of technical replicates of blood from a few donors. The CDR3 runs to 14 residues. Per the germline V gene, CDR1 is MGHDK and CDR2 is SYGVNS. Losses at the gene ends were 7 bases for V and 3 bases for J; bases not matched to a gene: 4. The data were produced by immunoSEQ multiplex PCR, yet TCRdb's version contains in-frame clones alone and is incomplete. The sample includes 59,000 or so clones, around 95% seen only once; the top ten take approximately 4%. V is TRBV25-1 and J is TRBJ2-2, with 8 bases that match TRBD1. The clonotype originates from a human donor in good health. Some clones in this sample may be carry-over from other donors' samples. Sequenced material: PBMCs. This CDR3 reads CASTQTGDTGELFF. In nucleotides, the CDR3 is TGTGCCAGCACCCAGACAGGGGACACCGGGGAGCTGTTTTTT.